This is a list of T cell receptor beta chains from one sample in a study of spatial heterogeneity in lung cancer. TCRdb itself ran the 5' RACE reads through MiXCR, one entry per CDR3 protein. Seen here are about 94,000 distinct CDR3 sequences, 15% to 20% observed once, and the top ten hold 20% to 25%. The sequences come from PBMCs, collected at follow-up. The receptor source for this set is a male donor with early-stage non-small cell lung cancer. Both conserved end residues are part of each CDR3.

len: 12
v_gene: TRBV18
CDR3aa: CASSPQIEEAFF

len: 13
v_gene: TRBV3-1
CDR3aa: CASSRDSSYGYTF

len: 15
v_gene: TRBV11-2
CDR3aa: CASSPRGGDGEKLFF

len: 15
v_gene: TRBV6-9
CDR3aa: CARGPRGGPNTEAFF

len: 16
v_gene: TRBV4-1
CDR3aa: CASSQVQPGALYEQYF

len: 14
v_gene: TRBV10-3
CDR3aa: CAIGPGGGNQPQHF

len: 12
v_gene: TRBV2
CDR3aa: CASSDLNSPLHF

len: 16
v_gene: TRBV20-1
CDR3aa: CSAPKQGHPRATEAFF

len: 14
v_gene: TRBV20-1
CDR3aa: CSARGLAGSNEQFF

len: 15
v_gene: TRBV6-5
CDR3aa: CASSYVQGKTDTQYF

len: 13
v_gene: TRBV6-1
CDR3aa: CASSLGQRETQYF

len: 12
v_gene: TRBV5-6
CDR3aa: CASSGTGNEQFF

len: 17
v_gene: TRBV18
CDR3aa: CASSQASGRAAYNEQFF

len: 12
v_gene: TRBV2
CDR3aa: CASSTQTSGYTF

len: 12
v_gene: TRBV3-1
CDR3aa: CASSQGRTEAFF

len: 17
v_gene: TRBV19
CDR3aa: CASSIGTGPSSYNEQFF

len: 15
v_gene: TRBV5-1
CDR3aa: CASSLAGRINEKLFF

len: 15
v_gene: TRBV4-1
CDR3aa: CASSPAQGHQETQYF

len: 16
v_gene: TRBV10-3
CDR3aa: CAISEGQDIMNYEQYF

len: 16
v_gene: TRBV9
CDR3aa: CASSVERAGLAYEQYF

len: 15
v_gene: TRBV12-3/TRBV12-4
CDR3aa: CASSSSGYNNSPLHF

len: 13
v_gene: TRBV30
CDR3aa: CAWTSDGVRGYTF

len: 16
v_gene: TRBV3-1
CDR3aa: CASSPNTGGGTDTQYF

len: 13
v_gene: TRBV9
CDR3aa: CASSVELNTEAFF

len: 14
v_gene: TRBV5-5
CDR3aa: CASSLVRGPGELFF

len: 12
v_gene: TRBV27
CDR3aa: CASGGSNQPQHF

len: 16
v_gene: TRBV7-3
CDR3aa: CASSPTVGTPGNEQFF

len: 14
v_gene: TRBV18
CDR3aa: CASSPPGWGAAIYF

len: 14
v_gene: TRBV10-1
CDR3aa: CASSDGLAGGEQYF

len: 14
v_gene: TRBV10-3
CDR3aa: CAISESYRNTEAFF

len: 15
v_gene: TRBV6-5
CDR3aa: CASSYSRDSNEKLFF

len: 15
v_gene: TRBV20-1
CDR3aa: CSAREGARSNQPQHF

len: 14
v_gene: TRBV10-2
CDR3aa: CASSTGTDTGELFF

len: 15
v_gene: TRBV11-2
CDR3aa: CASRQGQGAYNEQFF

len: 17
v_gene: TRBV20-1
CDR3aa: CSAQGTNGPSWTDTQYF

len: 11
v_gene: TRBV7-9
CDR3aa: CASSIKTEAFF

len: 15
v_gene: TRBV20-1
CDR3aa: CSARDFGGSTDTQYF

len: 16
v_gene: TRBV11-2
CDR3aa: CASSQHGTSVYDEQFF

len: 10
v_gene: TRBV6-1
CDR3aa: CASLANEQFF

len: 14
v_gene: TRBV5-1
CDR3aa: CASSFATPYNEQFF

len: 17
v_gene: TRBV7-9
CDR3aa: CASSLKGTSGSAETQYF

len: 15
v_gene: TRBV5-4
CDR3aa: CASSLDVVGSYEQYF

len: 11
v_gene: TRBV20-1
CDR3aa: CSAQNGNTIYF